This TCR beta chain was found in a study of neurological immune-mediated disorders. On the study more broadly: The 35 or so multiple sclerosis patients comprised approximately 31 relapsing-remitting and 3 secondary progressive cases.

The authors obtained over 160 million TCR-beta sequences from 15-18 subjects per sequencing run. TCRdb passed the 5' RACE reads through MiXCR, listing each CDR3 protein once. The sample has roughly 27,000 distinct CDR3 sequences; roughly 2.5% are singletons. Trimming left V 4 bases short and J 2 bases short, with 8 bases between. CDR3 length: 12 amino acids. In germline, CDR1 is SQVTM, CDR2 ANQGSEA. Sequencing was performed on PBMCs. The genes are TRBV29-1 and TRBJ1-2; the D is unclear. This sequence originates from a woman aged 50 to 65 with multiple sclerosis. CDR3 region: CSVVRENYGYTF. The DNA of the CDR3 is TGCAGCGTTGTGAGAGAAAACTATGGCTACACCTTC.